This record concerns one TCR beta chain sequence. Its antigen target is currently unknown. Per-nucleotide qualities are absent, and no much larger clonotype sits a single base away. This sample was included in a study of cytomegalovirus exposure and HLA in healthy donors (dated by TCRdb to about 2017). With regard to the full study: According to a later analysis, the 120 or so validation repertoires were produced on the same platform as the roughly 700 repertoires of the first cohort. In addition to the first cohort of around 670 subjects, a separate validation cohort of 120 different subjects was used. To predict cytomegalovirus infection status, the study brought together high-throughput TCR immunosequencing, statistical association of individual TCRs with disease status, and machine learning. The study aimed to test whether signatures of past pathogen exposure could be identified by cataloging public T cell receptors.

The donors belonged to the validation cohort of around 130 subjects, which was separate from the approximately 660-subject first cohort. The receptor library was made with the immunoSEQ multiplex PCR assay. In the authors' own workflow: A statistical classification framework was built to diagnose cytomegalovirus status from the catalog of TCR beta chain sequences. This is the immuneACCESS table as TCRdb keeps it, with only in-frame sequences that have V and J called. A part of the clones is gone; compared with another copy, unresolved V genes explain less than half, and the rest is unexplained. That table furnishes V, J and clone size, whereas the DNA furnished D and trimming. This sample comprises about 280,000 clones, around 87% of them detected only once. The ten top clones hold approximately 0.94% of the sample. General findings and caveats noted by the study authors: Most TCR sequences were observed very rarely across donors, whereas some public TCRs were present in many individuals. A later analysis lacked HLA typing for the validation cohort, so it scored co-occurrence in that cohort across all 110 or so repertoires. In a later analysis, TCRs clustered in the first cohort were found to also tend to co-occur in the approximately 120 validation repertoires, with 90% to 95% of cluster scores above 0. According to the authors, the approach could potentially be generalized to other disease states and immunological phenotypes. In both the original and validation cohorts, the classifier was reported to diagnose cytomegalovirus status with high specificity and sensitivity. A total of 150 to 200 TCR beta chains were listed by the study as associated with cytomegalovirus. Three of the identified cytomegalovirus-associated TCR beta chains were confirmed in vitro to be specific for cytomegalovirus antigens.

From its cysteine to its phenylalanine, the CDR3 spans 14 amino acids. Only the CDR3 region is kept as DNA, spanning 42 bases read in frame from base 1. Looking up the germline V gene (reference sequence) yields CDR1 LNHDA and CDR2 SQIVND. V is pared back by 5 bases and J by 0 bases, with 10 bases lying between the germline termini. Here the chain combines TRBV19 and TRBJ1-1, with a weak D call of TRBD1 (6 bases match). The receptor was derived from a woman under 30 in good health and CMV-seronegative. Sample: PBMCs. The CDR3 protein sequence reads: CASSLTGLNTEAFF. The bases are TGTGCCAGTAGTCTGACAGGTTTGAACACTGAAGCTTTCTTT.